This TCR beta chain is drawn from a study of blood T cell repertoires in COVID-19 (dated by TCRdb to the early 2020s). Study-wide context: Samples covering the acute and convalescent phases of COVID-19 were provided by collaborators in the United States, Italy and Spain. The prospective study material was composed of cDNA or gDNA derived from T cells, B-cell-depleted T cells, or PBMCs. Subjects who had been exposed to COVID-19, were actively infected with it, or had recovered from it provided the deeply sampled blood TCRbeta repertoires that made up the dataset. A freely available public database, intended as a resource for researchers studying the immune response to SARS-CoV-2, is where the repertoires were released. The samples were drawn from two sources: the first 160 participants of the ongoing ImmuneRACE study, and about 1,300 subjects contributed by 6 global collaborators. Nearly every sample came with metadata listing a de-identified subject ID, COVID-19 status, age in years and sex. Where HLA class I and class II types were available, the types were taken from metadata supplied by the sample provider, not from assay-based typing.

Notes on this clone: Its antigen remains undetermined. Qualities for individual bases were not recorded, and no much larger clone is one base off.

On the study overall, not on this receptor specifically: The quantity of clinical and demographic metadata differed by source and by participant and was supplied without curation.

V is pared back by 5 bases and J by 1 base, with 11 bases lying between the germline termini. The germline V gene (reference sequence) sets CDR1 to SEHNR and CDR2 to FQNEAQ. The CDR3 runs 15 residues from the cysteine to the phenylalanine. The CDR3 DNA has 45 bases and is translated from base 1. Whole blood was collected in K2EDTA tubes by collaborating institutions according to the institutions' own protocols. For TCRbeta analysis, collaborator samples were shipped as frozen whole blood, as isolated PBMCs, or as DNA extracted from either sample type. TCRbeta CDR3 regions were amplified from genomic DNA by means of the immunoSEQ Assay, a bias-controlled multiplex PCR. Concerning the study's data processing: Within the assay, amplification of reference gene primers was used to estimate how many nucleated cells each sample contained. Sequence reads were collapsed and filtered to measure the absolute abundance of every unique TCRbeta CDR3 rearrangement. For each sample, productive Simpson clonality was calculated by taking the square root of Simpson's diversity index across productive rearrangements. TCRdb re-hosts the immuneACCESS table, in-frame sequences only. Its copies lack some clones; in the studies checked, an unresolved V gene accounts for under half of them, and the cause for the rest is not known. V and J calls plus clone size are reproduced from that table; the DNA served to infer D and trimming. This sample comprises some 32,000 clones, about nine tenths of them detected only once. Clones ranked in the top ten supply around 15% of the sample.

The rearrangement combines TRBV7-9 with TRBJ2-2; D gene: possibly TRBD1, on 6 matching bases. Sequencing input: peripheral blood. This clonotype was sampled from a man in his fifties or sixties with active COVID-19. In nucleotides, the sequence is TGTGCCAGCAGCGAACAGGGTGGGAACACCGGGGAGCTGTTTTTT. Its protein product is CASSEQGGNTGELFF. With the rest looked up from the reference TRBV7-9 and TRBJ2-2 genes rather than sequenced, the full variable domain is DTGVSQNPRHKITKRGQNVTFRCDPISEHNRLYWYRQTLGQGPEFLTYFQNEAQLEKSRLLSDRFSAERPKGSFSTLEIQRTEQGDSAMYLCASSEQGGNTGELFFGEGSRLTVL.